This T cell receptor (beta chain) is from a study of blood T cell repertoires in COVID-19. In the authors' workflow: Using reference gene primer amplification, nucleated cell counts were estimated. The data were produced by immunoSEQ multiplex PCR, yet TCRdb's version contains in-frame clones alone and is incomplete. V and J calls and clone size are as listed in that table; D and trimming were resolved from the DNA. Here the sample spans 400,000 to 450,000 clones, 70% to 90% being singletons. Trimming left V 4 bases short and J 4 bases short, with 13 bases between. Germline CDR1 is SQVTM and CDR2 is ANQGSEA. The CDR3 loop spans 13 amino acids.

The clonotype originates from a woman under 40 with active or convalescent COVID-19. Sequencing was carried out using peripheral blood. This sequence joins TRBV29-1 and TRBJ1-1; no reliable D call. CDR3 sequence: CSVVAGYGTEAFF. As DNA, the CDR3 is TGCAGCGTTGTAGCGGGTTACGGCACTGAAGCTTTCTTT.